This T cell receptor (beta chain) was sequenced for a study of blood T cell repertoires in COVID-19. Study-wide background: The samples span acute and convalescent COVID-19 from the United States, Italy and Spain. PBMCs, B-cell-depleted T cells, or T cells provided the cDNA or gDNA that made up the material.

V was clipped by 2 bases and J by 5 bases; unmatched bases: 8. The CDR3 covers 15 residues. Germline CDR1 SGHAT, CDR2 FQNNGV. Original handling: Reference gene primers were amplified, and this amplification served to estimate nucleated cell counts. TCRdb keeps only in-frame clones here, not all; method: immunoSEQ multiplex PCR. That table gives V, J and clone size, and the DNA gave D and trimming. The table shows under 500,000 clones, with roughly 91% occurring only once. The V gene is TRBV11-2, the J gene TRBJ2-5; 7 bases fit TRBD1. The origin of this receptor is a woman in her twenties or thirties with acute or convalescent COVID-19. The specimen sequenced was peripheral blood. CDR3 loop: CASSLYGSRGETQYF. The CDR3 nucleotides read TGTGCCAGCAGCTTATATGGGTCCAGGGGGGAGACCCAGTACTTC.